The following is a TCR beta chain sequence with its context. Its cognate antigen is unknown. Primers: 60 Vbeta forward and 13 Jbeta reverse. Clones were read by immunoSEQ multiplex PCR, and TCRdb kept only the in-frame ones, dropping some. The sample includes 150,000 to 200,000 clones, over 60% of them seen just once. The source of the sample is a study of cytomegalovirus exposure and HLA in healthy donors. Turning to the study itself: Among roughly 180 million T cells, an earlier analysis found 120 million or so unique TCR beta sequences. Findings and caveats of the study: V- and J-gene trimming of TCR beta was linked (in a later analysis) to a missense DCLRE1C variant.

CDR1 is SGHDN, CDR2 FVKESK, per germline. The CDR3 extends over 16 amino acids. The ends were cut back, 5 bases at V and 0 bases at J, with 16 bases in the middle. The donors (healthy individuals) were bone marrow donors. The clonotype was recovered from a woman in her forties or fifties in good health and CMV-seronegative. Sample: PBMCs. This chain uses TRBV14 with TRBJ1-2, with unresolved D. The CDR3 region has the DNA TGTGCCAGCAGCTCCCGGCTAGCAGACCCTAACTATGGCTACACCTTC. Translating it yields CASSSRLADPNYGYTF.